The next 6 T cell receptor beta chains were all read from a single sample in a study of cytomegalovirus exposure and HLA in healthy donors. The PCR contained 60 Vbeta and 13 Jbeta primers. Data came from immunoSEQ multiplex PCR; TCRdb stores just in-frame clones and leaves some out. In the table there are 150,000 to 180,000 clones, roughly 77% of which are singletons. Sequencing input: PBMCs. The receptor set was obtained from a man aged 25 to 40 in good health and CMV-seropositive.

The chain employs TRBV19 and TRBJ1-5; a possible D gene is TRBD1 (6 bases). The CDR3 totals 15 residues. CDR1 and CDR2 (germline): LNHDA, SQIVND (reference sequence). V was trimmed by 10 bases and J by 2 bases, leaving 18 bases between them. The DNA for the CDR3 is TGTGCCACAAAAATAAGTTCAGGGGGCAATCAGCCCCAGCATTTT. Residues: CATKISSGGNQPQHF.

The J gene is TRBJ1-1, the V gene TRBV19, with 7 nucleotides matching TRBD1. Germline assignment: CDR1 LNHDA and CDR2 SQIVND (reference sequence). The CDR3 has 13 residues. V lost 4 bases and J lost 8; bases outside the gene matches: 7. This CDR3 reads CASSTGDRPEAFF. Written as DNA, the CDR3 is TGTGCCAGTAGTACCGGGGACAGACCCGAAGCTTTCTTT.

This clone has just a few counts. The chain couples TRBV6-1 to TRBJ1-4, with D possibly TRBD1 on 5 matching bases. Germline loops: CDR1 MNHNS, CDR2 SASEGT. Trimming took off 6 bases at V and 5 bases at J, with 16 bases between the two ends. The CDR3 totals 15 residues. The CDR3: CASRPGQPLNEKLFF. For the CDR3, the DNA is TGTGCCAGCAGGCCAGGACAACCGCTGAATGAAAAACTGTTTTTT.

J is TRBJ1-2 and V is TRBV29-1; 7 bases are a match to TRBD1. The ends lost 3 bases at V and 8 bases at J; junction bases unmatched: 6. Looked up from germline, CDR1 is SQVTM and CDR2 is ANQGSEA. The CDR3 has 12 residues. The CDR3, as DNA: TGCAGCGTTGAGGTGAACAGGGGCGGCTACACCTTC. Amino acids: CSVEVNRGGYTF.

The chain combines TRBV11-3 with TRBJ2-6; D perhaps matches TRBD1 (5 bases). Germline V gives CDR1 SGHNT, CDR2 YENEEA. CDR3 size: 16 residues. Deletions cut 1 base from V and 2 bases from J, with 9 bases between. The CDR3 sequence is CASSLGQQAGANVLTF. The CDR3 bases are TGTGCCAGCAGCTTAGGCCAACAGGCTGGGGCCAACGTCCTGACTTTC.

The rearrangement links TRBV2 to TRBJ1-1; D is unclear. Germline CDR1 SNHLY, CDR2 FYNNEI. The V end lost 6 bases, the J end lost 3 bases, and 17 bases lay between the germline ends. The length of the CDR3 is 15 residues. The CDR3 spells CASRAEGYGYTEAFF. The DNA of the CDR3 is TGTGCCAGCAGGGCCGAGGGTTATGGATACACTGAAGCTTTCTTT.